The clone carrying this T cell receptor (beta chain) was seen ten or more times. The antigen is unknown. Next came a second PCR, run for about 6 to 12 cycles, which used a sample-barcoded 5' primer along with a J-beta primer mix. TCRdb itself ran the 5' RACE reads through MiXCR, one entry per CDR3 protein. The sample consists of fewer than 800,000 distinct CDR3 sequences, approximately 31% of them appearing once. This sample is drawn from a study of blood T cells in healthy people across ages. The germline CDR1 and CDR2 sequences are MDHEN and SYDVKM. The J segment lost 5 bases and the V segment lost 5 bases, leaving 17 bases of the junction unmatched. The CDR3 is 18 amino acids. Extracted total RNA amounted to at least 5.5 micrograms for each sample. Whole-study results and caveats: It was not possible, with unsorted PBMCs, to conclusively compare naive and antigen-experienced cells. Naive CD4+ cells and diversity were both higher in long-lived donors than in aged donors.

The material sequenced was blood. This clonotype originated in an elderly woman in good health. The chain uses TRBV28 and TRBJ1-1; 10 bases are shared with TRBD1. CDR3 in DNA: TGTGCCAGCAGTCTGACCTCCGCCGGGACAGGGGAGGATACTGAAGCTTTCTTT. Amino acid sequence: CASSLTSAGTGEDTEAFF.